These T cell receptor beta chains were read from a single sample in a study of liver allograft versus peripheral blood T cells. TCRdb analysed the reads with MiXCR anew, one entry per CDR3 protein. Of around 12,000 distinct CDR3 sequences in the sample, less than 20% were seen once. These receptors were taken from a human patient who had a liver transplant. Some T cells here may be from the graft donor. Each CDR3 is given without its conserved first and last residue. Size tells how often a clone was seen (once, few, many) or the class of an expanded clone, and some rows leave it out.

V	length	size	J	CDR3
TRBV6-2/TRBV6-3	13	few	TRBJ2-4	ASSGQPLAKNIQY
TRBV19	13	many	TRBJ1-1	ASSLNTGTPVEAF
TRBV29-1	10	medium-sized	TRBJ2-3	SVSGGADTQY
TRBV9	15	.	TRBJ2-7	ASSVATIGTGGHEQY
TRBV25-1	13	many	TRBJ1-4	ASNPLGGPNEKLF
TRBV5-6	11	.	TRBJ2-5	ASSFKGSETQY
TRBV20-1	15	.	TRBJ2-5	SASLWTSGRSDETQY
TRBV12-3/TRBV12-4	13	few	TRBJ1-3	ASTNGRDAGNTIY
TRBV20-1	13	medium-sized	TRBJ2-6	SANPQGGGANVLT
TRBV5-4	10	medium-sized	TRBJ1-2	ASSIGLNGYT
TRBV20-1	13	many	TRBJ2-6	SASGPGSGANVLT
TRBV9	13	.	TRBJ2-3	ASSVGPAGVDTQY
TRBV6-5	13	.	TRBJ2-1	ASSYSDSLRNEQF
TRBV19	14	medium-sized	TRBJ2-7	ASSPWTSGRTNEQY
TRBV6-6	12	medium-sized	TRBJ1-2	ASSKDTNGYGYT
TRBV14	12	few	TRBJ1-3	ASSPLGPGNTIY
TRBV12-3/TRBV12-4	14	.	TRBJ2-2	ASSLDRGRFTGELF
TRBV6-1	12	many	TRBJ2-7	ASSDIAVVYEQY
TRBV20-1	9	.	TRBJ1-4	SARGEEKLF
TRBV5-4	12	medium-sized	TRBJ2-1	AGRGGLAVNEQF
TRBV5-6	13	medium-sized	TRBJ1-2	ASSFRDRAFDGYT
TRBV14	12	.	TRBJ2-1	ASSQDNRVDEQF
TRBV28	12	.	TRBJ1-2	ASSAIRADYGYT
TRBV7-2	11	medium-sized	TRBJ1-5	ASSLGLNQPQH
TRBV9	15	medium-sized	TRBJ1-2	ASSVELAAGGNYGYT
TRBV12-3/TRBV12-4	11	.	TRBJ1-2	ASGLRGGISYT
TRBV24-1	12	.	TRBJ2-2	ATSPDREAGELF
TRBV27	12	many	TRBJ1-5	ASSRQGGNQPQH
TRBV7-2	14	medium-sized	TRBJ2-1	ASSFTWRRTYNEQF
TRBV6-1	9	medium-sized	TRBJ1-2	ASTQNYGYT